The 11 T cell receptor beta chains listed next were all sequenced from one sample in a study of brain T cells in children with intractable seizures. Using immunoSEQ multiplex PCR, the repertoire was profiled, and TCRdb retains in-frame clones only, with some absent. The sample yields around 44,000 clones, 75% to 95% seen once. The specimen was peripheral blood, collected at surgery. Receptors were obtained from a girl aged 2-10 years with tuberous sclerosis and intractable seizures.

This chain connects TRBV10-3 to TRBJ2-5; possibly TRBD1 for D (7 bases). Trimming shortened V by 10 bases and J by 0 bases, and 18 bases separated the two germline ends. Germline values: CDR1 ENHRY, CDR2 SYGVKD. The CDR3 totals 15 residues. DNA of the CDR3: TGTGCCACCAAGGAGGGGGCGATTAACCAAGAGACCCAGTACTTC. The encoded protein is CATKEGAINQETQYF.

The V and J genes are TRBV12-5 and TRBJ2-7; D is ambiguous. CDR1 is LGHNT and CDR2 is FRNRAP in the germline V gene. CDR3 size: 12 residues. With 2 bases removed from V and 4 bases from J, the gap between germline ends came to 6 bases. DNA for the CDR3: TGTGCTAGTGGTTTGTATGTTTACGAGCAGTACTTC. Translated: CASGLYVYEQYF.

CDR3 residues: CASSHSDRNTEAFF. The DNA for the CDR3 is TGTGCCAGCAGCCACTCAGACAGGAACACTGAAGCTTTCTTT. J is TRBJ1-1 and V is TRBV3-1 (or the pseudogene TRBV3-2), with TRBD1 as a possible D gene (5 bases). V lost 3 bases and J lost 1, with 9 bases in between. Germline lookup yields CDR1 LGHDT and CDR2 YNNKEL (reference sequence). The CDR3 totals 14 residues.

The V call is TRBV10-2, the J call TRBJ1-5; 7 nucleotides match TRBD1. The germline CDR1 and CDR2 sequences are WSHSY and SAAADI. The junction had 2 bases not matched to a gene; V was cut back by 6 bases and J by 6 bases. CDR3 length: 12 amino acids. CDR3 region: CASRQGSQPQHF. The CDR3 DNA is TGCGCCAGCAGACAGGGGTCTCAGCCCCAGCATTTT.

This clone has just one count. The genes are TRBV18 and TRBJ2-5; D is unresolved. Trimming took off 1 base at V and 2 bases at J, with 5 bases between the two ends. The CDR3 covers 13 residues. Germline V gene data show CDR1 as KGHSH and CDR2 as LQKENI. The CDR3 protein is CASSPRLQETQYF. The CDR3 nucleotides are TGTGCCAGCTCACCACGCCTTCAAGAGACCCAGTACTTC.

The rearrangement links TRBV7-3 to TRBJ2-1; TRBD2 aligns across 12 bases. Looked up from germline, CDR1 is SGHTA and CDR2 is FQGTGA. Unmatched junction bases numbered 5, after V lost 5 bases and J lost 6 bases. There are 15 residues in the CDR3. In DNA, the CDR3 is TGTGCCAGCAGCCTCGGACTAGCGGGGATCAATGAGCAGTTCTTC. This gives the protein CASSLGLAGINEQFF. Together with reference TRBV7-3 and TRBJ2-1, the CDR3 gives the full variable domain: GAGVSQTPSNKVTEKGKYVELRCDPISGHTALYWYRQSLGQGPEFLIYFQGTGAADDSGLPNDRFFAVRPEGSVSTLKIQRTERGDSAVYLCASSLGLAGINEQFFGPGTRLTVL.

The chain combines TRBV27 with TRBJ1-2; D unresolved. The germline gives CDR1 MNHEY, CDR2 SMNVEV (reference sequence). V dropped 6 bases and J dropped 1 base, with 6 bases sitting between them. The CDR3 loop spans 12 amino acids. DNA of the CDR3: TGTGCCAGCAGAGGGATTAACTATGGCTACACCTTC. Protein sequence: CASRGINYGYTF.

The CDR3 DNA reads as TGTGCCAGTAGTCGAAGACAGGACTATGGCTACACCTTC. Protein sequence: CASSRRQDYGYTF. The chain has TRBV19 and TRBJ1-2; weak D call: TRBD1 (6 bases). V lost 5 bases, J lost 3 bases, and 10 bases lay in between. This CDR3 has 13 amino acids. Per the germline V gene, CDR1 is LNHDA and CDR2 is SQIVND (reference sequence).

The chain employs TRBV29-1 and TRBJ1-3; D unresolved. The CDR3 is 13 amino acids. In germline, CDR1 is SQVTM, CDR2 ANQGSEA. The V and J ends lost 2 bases and 4 bases respectively, with 9 bases between them. CDR3 in DNA: TGCAGCGTTGAACCTGGTCCGGGAAACACCATATATTTT. This sequence encodes CSVEPGPGNTIYF. The complete variable domain, with remaining parts taken from reference TRBV29-1 and TRBJ1-3, reads SAVISQKPSRDICQRGTSLTIQCQVDSQVTMMFWYRQQPGQSLTLIATANQGSEATYESGFVIDKFPISRPNLTFSTLTVSNMSPEDSSIYLCSVEPGPGNTIYFGEGSWLTVV.

The V and J genes are TRBV5-4 and TRBJ2-5; D not certain. CDR3 length equals 14 residues. The ends were cut back, 0 bases at V and 5 bases at J, with 11 bases in the middle. Germline V gene sequence: CDR1 SGHNT, CDR2 YYREEE (reference sequence). CDR3 sequence reads: CASSLAPQQETQYF. For the CDR3, the DNA is TGTGCCAGCAGCTTGGCCCCACAGCAGGAGACCCAGTACTTC.

The J gene is TRBJ1-6, the V gene TRBV3-1 (or the pseudogene TRBV3-2); D is undetermined. This CDR3 contains 21 residues. Per the germline V gene, CDR1 is LGHDT and CDR2 is YNNKEL (reference sequence). V gave up 0 bases and J gave up 0 bases, with 21 bases separating them. The CDR3, as DNA: TGTGCCAGCAGCCAAGATCTGGCCGGAATGGGGTTAAGCTCCTATAATTCACCCCTCCACTTT. It specifies CASSQDLAGMGLSSYNSPLHF.